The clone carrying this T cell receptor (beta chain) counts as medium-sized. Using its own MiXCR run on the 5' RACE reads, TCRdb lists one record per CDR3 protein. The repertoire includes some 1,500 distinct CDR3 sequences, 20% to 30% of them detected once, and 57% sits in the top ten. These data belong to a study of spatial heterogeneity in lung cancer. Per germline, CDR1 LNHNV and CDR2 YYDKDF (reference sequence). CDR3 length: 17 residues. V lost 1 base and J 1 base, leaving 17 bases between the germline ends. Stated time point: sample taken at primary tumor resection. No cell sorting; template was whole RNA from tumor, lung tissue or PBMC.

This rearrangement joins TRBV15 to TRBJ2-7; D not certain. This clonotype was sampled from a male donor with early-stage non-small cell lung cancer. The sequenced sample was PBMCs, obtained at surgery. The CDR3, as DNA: TGTGCCACCAGCAGAGTGGGTCCCGGATACCTATCCTACGAGCAGTACTTC. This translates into CATSRVGPGYLSYEQYF.